The 30 T cell receptor beta chains below were found in one sample sequenced in a study of cytomegalovirus exposure and HLA in healthy donors. PCR primers comprised 60 Vbeta and 13 Jbeta primers. Only in-frame clones appear in the TCRdb table, and some are missing; sequencing was by immunoSEQ multiplex PCR. The sample table includes tens of thousands of clones. The source material was PBMCs. The source is a woman in her twenties or thirties in good health and CMV-seropositive.

The rearrangement links TRBV6-6 to TRBJ2-7; TRBD1 matches 7 bases. CDR3 length: 15 amino acids. The germline V gene has CDR1 MNHNY and CDR2 SVGAGI (reference sequence). With 5 bases clipped from V and 7 bases from J, the junction kept 14 bases outside the gene matches. The CDR3 sequence: CASSDTGTEELEQYF. The CDR3 DNA reads as TGTGCCAGCAGTGATACCGGGACAGAGGAGTTGGAGCAGTACTTC.

The rearrangement uses TRBV7-9 and TRBJ2-1; 10 bases are shared with TRBD2. Germline CDR1 SEHNR, CDR2 FQNEAQ (reference sequence). The CDR3 is made up of 15 amino acids. V shed 5 bases, J shed 4 bases, and the junction held 5 bases outside the gene matches. This CDR3 is CASSPAGGNYNEQFF. The CDR3 nucleotides are TGTGCCAGCAGCCCAGCGGGGGGGAATTACAATGAGCAGTTCTTC.

The chain has TRBV30 and TRBJ1-3; D gene ambiguous. The germline V and J ends were trimmed by 4 bases and 0 bases, with 7 bases remaining between them. The CDR3 runs to 13 residues. Per the germline V gene, CDR1 is GTSNPN and CDR2 is SVGIG (reference sequence). CDR3 residues: CAWIPSSGNTIYF. CDR3 nucleotides: TGTGCCTGGATACCCAGCTCTGGAAACACCATATATTTT. Variable domain in full (rest from reference TRBV30 and TRBJ1-3): SQTIHQWPATLVQPVGSPLSLECTVEGTSNPNLYWYRQAAGRGLQLLFYSVGIGQISSEVPQNLSASRPQDRQFILSSKKLLLSDSGFYLCAWIPSSGNTIYFGEGSWLTVV.

V gene TRBV18 combines with J gene TRBJ2-3; 12 nucleotides line up with TRBD1. The CDR3 loop spans 16 amino acids. Germline V CDR1 and CDR2: KGHSH, LQKENI. The V gene end was trimmed by 3 bases and the J gene end by 3 bases; junction bases not matched to a gene: 4. CDR3 in amino acids: CASSPGTGGFTDTQYF. The CDR3 region has the DNA TGTGCCAGCTCACCCGGGACAGGGGGCTTTACAGATACGCAGTATTTT.

The chain has TRBV7-9 and TRBJ2-7; TRBD1 matches at 7 bases. Losses at the gene ends were 1 base for V and 6 bases for J; bases not matched to a gene: 12. The CDR3 covers 16 residues. Germline V lookup: CDR1 SEHNR, CDR2 FQNEAQ (reference sequence). In DNA, the CDR3 is TGTGCCAGCAGCTTAGGTGTGGGCGACAGGGATTCCGAGCAGTACTTC. Encoded protein: CASSLGVGDRDSEQYF.

The rearrangement joins TRBV7-9 to TRBJ1-1, with 8 bases matching TRBD1. In germline, CDR1 is SEHNR, CDR2 FQNEAQ (reference sequence). The CDR3 has 13 residues. The ends lost 7 bases at V and 11 bases at J; junction bases unmatched: 12. The CDR3 loop is CASKIDRGGGAFF. Here the CDR3 DNA reads TGTGCCAGCAAGATTGACAGGGGCGGTGGGGCTTTCTTT.

This chain connects TRBV28 to TRBJ1-1, with 9 bases lining up with TRBD1. The CDR3 runs to 14 residues. After removal of 8 bases from V and 5 bases from J, the junction contained 9 bases not matched to a gene. Looked up from germline, CDR1 is MDHEN and CDR2 is SYDVKM. CDR3 DNA: TGTGCCAGCCACAGGGGACAGGGAGGGACTGAAGCTTTCTTT. Its translation is CASHRGQGGTEAFF.

The chain employs TRBV5-1 and TRBJ2-7; 7 bases map to TRBD2. V shed 8 bases and J 7 bases; nucleotides not matched to a gene: 15. The CDR3 is 14 amino acids. CDR1 SGHRS and CDR2 YFSETQ come from the germline V gene. CDR3 protein: CARARLAVEGEQYF. The CDR3 bases are TGCGCCAGGGCACGACTAGCCGTAGAGGGGGAGCAGTACTTC.

The CDR3 nucleotides are TGTGCCTGGAGTGTAGTGGGGGGGTCCACAGATACGCAGTATTTT. Translation gives CAWSVVGGSTDTQYF. The genes are TRBV30 and TRBJ2-3; 7 bases align to TRBD2. With V trimmed by 0 bases and J by 2 bases, 5 bases remained unmatched. The CDR3 loop spans 15 amino acids. The germline V gene encodes CDR1 GTSNPN and CDR2 SVGIG (reference sequence). The entire variable domain, with the rest obtained from reference TRBV30 and TRBJ2-3, is as follows: SQTIHQWPATLVQPVGSPLSLECTVEGTSNPNLYWYRQAAGRGLQLLFYSVGIGQISSEVPQNLSASRPQDRQFILSSKKLLLSDSGFYLCAWSVVGGSTDTQYFGPGTRLTVL.

The chain recombines TRBV6-6 with TRBJ2-1, with D possibly matching TRBD1 (5 bases). The CDR3 extends over 14 amino acids. Deletions cut 0 bases from V and 3 bases from J, with 6 bases between. Germline V CDR1 and CDR2: MNHNY, SVGAGI (reference sequence). The CDR3 protein is CASSYSRVYNEQFF. CDR3 nucleotide sequence: TGTGCCAGCAGTTACTCCAGGGTCTACAATGAGCAGTTCTTC.

The genes are TRBV4-1 and TRBJ1-5; 10 nucleotides align to TRBD1. The ends lost 3 bases at V and 6 bases at J; junction bases unmatched: 5. The CDR3 is made up of 15 amino acids. Germline V gives CDR1 MGHRA, CDR2 YSYEKL. The CDR3 DNA sequence: TGCGCCAGCAGCCAGGGACAGGGGTTTGGTCAGCCCCAGCATTTT. It encodes CASSQGQGFGQPQHF.

The CDR3 DNA reads TGTGCCAGCAGTGAAGCGCAGGCGGGCCGGCACGAGCAGTACTTC. Its protein is CASSEAQAGRHEQYF. The chain carries TRBV6-1 and TRBJ2-7; possibly TRBD2 for D (5 bases). The V end was cut by 0 bases, the J end by 5 bases, with 14 bases between. Germline-derived CDR1 and CDR2 are MNHNS and SASEGT. This CDR3 is 15 amino acids long.

V usage is TRBV6-1 and J usage is TRBJ1-2; D is uncertain. CDR1 is MNHNS and CDR2 is SASEGT in the germline V gene. The CDR3 is made up of 11 amino acids. Trimming took off 2 bases at V and 8 bases at J, with 6 bases between the two ends. The CDR3: CASSETRGYTF. The CDR3 DNA follows: TGTGCCAGCAGTGAAACGAGGGGCTACACCTTC.

In DNA, the CDR3 is TGTGCCTGGAGTGACCCCGGACAGGGGAACACTGAAGCTTTCTTT. As protein: CAWSDPGQGNTEAFF. The chain combines TRBV30 with TRBJ1-1; 8 nucleotides match TRBD1. Germline V gene sequence: CDR1 GTSNPN, CDR2 SVGIG (reference sequence). V was clipped by 1 base and J by 1 base; unmatched bases: 5. This CDR3 comprises 15 residues. Complete variable domain (other parts from reference TRBV30 and TRBJ1-1): SQTIHQWPATLVQPVGSPLSLECTVEGTSNPNLYWYRQAAGRGLQLLFYSVGIGQISSEVPQNLSASRPQDRQFILSSKKLLLSDSGFYLCAWSDPGQGNTEAFFGQGTRLTVV.

This rearrangement joins TRBV11-2 to TRBJ1-1, with D possibly TRBD1 on 5 matching bases. V lost 2 bases to trimming and J lost 4 bases, with 14 bases between them. Germline V gives CDR1 SGHAT, CDR2 FQNNGV. The CDR3 length is 15 residues. The CDR3 DNA reads TGTGCCAGCAGCTTAATTAGGGGCGGGGGCACTGAAGCTTTCTTT. It yields the protein CASSLIRGGGTEAFF.

V is TRBV2 and J is TRBJ2-7; D might be TRBD1 (6 bases). Between the trimmed V and J ends, which lost 7 bases and 3 bases, there was a span of 10 bases. The CDR3 totals 12 residues. The germline V gene encodes CDR1 SNHLY and CDR2 FYNNEI. In nucleotides, the CDR3 is TGTGCCAGCACCCGGGACAACTACGAGCAGTACTTC. Protein product: CASTRDNYEQYF.

The V call is TRBV7-2, the J call TRBJ2-7, with TRBD2 matching over 9 bases. V trimming: 0 bases; J trimming: 4 bases; junction bases outside the gene matches: 7. The CDR3 extends over 16 amino acids. Germline CDR1 SGHTA, CDR2 FQGNSA. The CDR3 reads CASSLAPSGGTYEQYF. In DNA, the CDR3 is TGTGCCAGCAGCTTAGCCCCCAGCGGGGGGACGTACGAGCAGTACTTC. Full variable domain (outside the CDR3, taken from reference TRBV7-2 and TRBJ2-7): GAGVSQSPSNKVTEKGKDVELRCDPISGHTALYWYRQSLGQGLEFLIYFQGNSAPDKSGLPSDRFSAERTGGSVSTLTIQRTQQEDSAVYLCASSLAPSGGTYEQYFGPGTRLTVT.

V usage is TRBV29-1 and J usage is TRBJ2-7; 14 nucleotides line up with TRBD2. V shed 6 bases and J 7 bases; nucleotides not matched to a gene: 20. Germline-derived CDR1 and CDR2 are SQVTM and ANQGSEA. This CDR3 has 18 residues. CDR3 region: CSVGGGLAGVVRPGEQYF. CDR3 coding DNA: TGCAGCGTGGGAGGGGGACTAGCGGGAGTTGTTCGTCCGGGAGAGCAGTACTTC.

This chain uses TRBV5-6 with TRBJ2-7; perhaps TRBD1 as D (6 bases). Per germline, CDR1 SGHDT and CDR2 YYEEEE. V gave up 4 bases and J gave up 1 base, with 15 bases separating them. This CDR3 is built from 15 residues. Written as DNA, the CDR3 is TGTGCCAGCAGCCTTCAGGGGACGGGGTCCTACGAGCAGTACTTC. Protein sequence: CASSLQGTGSYEQYF.

V and J are TRBV9 and TRBJ2-7; TRBD1 matches at 7 bases. Losses at the gene ends were 4 bases for V and 3 bases for J; bases not matched to a gene: 4. There are 13 residues in the CDR3. In germline, CDR1 is SGDLS, CDR2 YYNGEE. DNA for the CDR3: TGTGCCAGCAGCCGTGGGGACAGCTACGAGCAGTACTTC. This gives the protein CASSRGDSYEQYF.

The chain carries TRBV5-1 and TRBJ1-1, with 9 bases matching TRBD1. The CDR3 totals 14 residues. V shed 5 bases, J shed 11 bases, and the junction held 13 bases outside the gene matches. Germline CDR1 SGHRS, CDR2 YFSETQ. DNA of the CDR3: TGCGCCAGCAGAGACGGGACAGGGAGTCCTCTTGCTTTCTTT. This encodes CASRDGTGSPLAFF. Full variable domain (rest looked up from reference TRBV5-1 and TRBJ1-1): KAGVTQTPRYLIKTRGQQVTLSCSPISGHRSVSWYQQTPGQGLQFLFEYFSETQRNKGNFPGRFSGRQFSNSRSEMNVSTLELGDSALYLCASRDGTGSPLAFFGQGTRLTVV.

The CDR3 loop is CASSLATGISSHEQYF. The CDR3 region has the DNA TGCGCCAGCAGCTTGGCGACAGGGATTAGTTCCCACGAGCAGTACTTC. The gene calls are TRBV5-1 and TRBJ2-7, with TRBD1 matching over 7 bases. Germline assignment: CDR1 SGHRS and CDR2 YFSETQ. Trimming took 0 bases from V and 5 from J; bases not matched to a gene: 11. The CDR3 is 16 amino acids.

The chain recombines TRBV4-1 with TRBJ2-1; possibly TRBD2 for D (6 bases). The germline CDR1 and CDR2 sequences are MGHRA and YSYEKL. Trimming pared 8 bases from V and 5 bases from J, leaving 13 bases between. CDR3 length equals 13 residues. In DNA, the CDR3 is TGCGCCAGCCGGGACTGGAAGAACAATGAGCAGTTCTTC. This translates into CASRDWKNNEQFF.

This chain connects TRBV7-2 to TRBJ2-1; tentatively, D is TRBD1 (6 bases). Germline V gene sequence: CDR1 SGHTA, CDR2 FQGNSA. V was clipped by 0 bases and J by 4 bases, with 10 bases between them. The length of the CDR3 is 15 residues. The CDR3 here is CASSLALGQYNEQFF. The CDR3 DNA follows: TGTGCCAGCAGCTTAGCTCTGGGACAATACAATGAGCAGTTCTTC. The full variable domain, with the rest looked up from reference TRBV7-2 and TRBJ2-1, is GAGVSQSPSNKVTEKGKDVELRCDPISGHTALYWYRQSLGQGLEFLIYFQGNSAPDKSGLPSDRFSAERTGGSVSTLTIQRTQQEDSAVYLCASSLALGQYNEQFFGPGTRLTVL.

The chain employs TRBV5-1 and TRBJ2-7; possibly TRBD2 for D (6 bases). The CDR3 is 13 amino acids. V was clipped by 3 bases and J by 4 bases, with 11 bases between them. In germline, CDR1 is SGHRS, CDR2 YFSETQ. The DNA of the CDR3 is TGCGCCAGCAGCTCGGGAGAGGTGTACGAGCAGTACTTC. This sequence encodes CASSSGEVYEQYF. Supplemented by reference TRBV5-1 and TRBJ2-7, the full variable domain reads KAGVTQTPRYLIKTRGQQVTLSCSPISGHRSVSWYQQTPGQGLQFLFEYFSETQRNKGNFPGRFSGRQFSNSRSEMNVSTLELGDSALYLCASSSGEVYEQYFGPGTRLTVT.

This CDR3 reads CASSLLAGANYGYTF. In DNA form, the CDR3 reads TGTGCCAGCAGCTTGTTGGCAGGGGCTAACTATGGCTACACCTTC. The chain has TRBV5-6 and TRBJ1-2, with D possibly being TRBD1 (6 bases). V lost 1 base and J 0 bases, leaving 10 bases between the germline ends. The CDR3 has 15 amino acids. Germline V gene sequence: CDR1 SGHDT, CDR2 YYEEEE.

The J gene is TRBJ1-1, the V gene TRBV15; 8 bases line up with TRBD1. This CDR3 contains 15 residues. J gave up 0 bases and V 5 bases, and 5 bases lay outside the gene matches. Germline loops: CDR1 LNHNV, CDR2 YYDKDF (reference sequence). CDR3: CATSGKTGVNTEAFF. The CDR3 coding sequence is TGTGCCACCAGCGGTAAGACAGGGGTGAACACTGAAGCTTTCTTT.

This rearrangement joins TRBV7-9 to TRBJ1-6; tentative D call: TRBD1 (5 bases). The CDR3 loop spans 14 amino acids. Per the germline V gene, CDR1 is SEHNR and CDR2 is FQNEAQ (reference sequence). Trimming removed 3 bases at V and 7 bases at J, with 10 bases between. The CDR3 loop reads CASSFSTANSPLHF. As DNA, the CDR3 is TGTGCCAGCAGCTTCTCGACAGCGAATTCACCCCTCCACTTT. Variable domain in full (rest from reference TRBV7-9 and TRBJ1-6): DTGVSQNPRHKITKRGQNVTFRCDPISEHNRLYWYRQTLGQGPEFLTYFQNEAQLEKSRLLSDRFSAERPKGSFSTLEIQRTEQGDSAMYLCASSFSTANSPLHFGNGTRLTVT.

The chain joins TRBV7-9 to TRBJ1-4, with D hard to call. The CDR3 contains 14 residues. The ends were cut back, 3 bases at V and 1 base at J, with 6 bases in the middle. Germline V gives CDR1 SEHNR, CDR2 FQNEAQ (reference sequence). CDR3 coding DNA: TGTGCCAGCAGCTTTTCACTAACTAATGAAAAACTGTTTTTT. Its translation: CASSFSLTNEKLFF.

The chain uses TRBV2 and TRBJ2-7; 10 bases line up with TRBD2. CDR1 SNHLY and CDR2 FYNNEI come from the germline V gene. V lost 4 bases, J lost 7 bases, and 4 bases stayed unmatched. This CDR3 has 13 residues. CDR3 amino acids: CASSASGRSEQYF. DNA of the CDR3: TGTGCCAGCAGTGCTAGCGGGAGATCGGAGCAGTACTTC.